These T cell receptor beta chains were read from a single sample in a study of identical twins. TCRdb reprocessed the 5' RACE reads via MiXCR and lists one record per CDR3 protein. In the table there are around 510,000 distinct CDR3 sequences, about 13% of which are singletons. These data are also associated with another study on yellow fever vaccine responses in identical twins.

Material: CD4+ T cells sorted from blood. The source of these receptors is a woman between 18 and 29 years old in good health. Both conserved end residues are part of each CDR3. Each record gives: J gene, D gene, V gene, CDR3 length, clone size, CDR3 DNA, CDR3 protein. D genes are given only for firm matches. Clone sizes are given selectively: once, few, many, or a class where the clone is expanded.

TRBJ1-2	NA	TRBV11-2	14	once	TGTGCCAGCAGCTCCTCGACAGGACCCTATGGCTACACCTTC	CASSSSTGPYGYTF
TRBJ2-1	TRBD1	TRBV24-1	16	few	TGTGCCACCAGTGACCCAACGCCGGGACAGGGTATTGAGCAGTTCTTC	CATSDPTPGQGIEQFF
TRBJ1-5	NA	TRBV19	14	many	TGTGCCAGTAGTATAAACAGGGATTATCAGCCCCAGCATTTT	CASSINRDYQPQHF
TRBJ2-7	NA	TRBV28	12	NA	TGTGCCACCCTCGGACGACATGACGAGCAGTACTTC	CATLGRHDEQYF
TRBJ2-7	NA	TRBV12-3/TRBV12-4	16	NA	TGTGCCAGCAGTTTAGCGCCAGGTCCGGAGGGTAGCGAGCAGTACTTC	CASSLAPGPEGSEQYF
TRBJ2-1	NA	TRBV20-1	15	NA	TGCAGTGCTAGCGGGGACCCACGATACTACAATGAGCCGTTCTTC	CSASGDPRYYNEPFF
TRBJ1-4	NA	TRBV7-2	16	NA	TGTGCCAGCAGCTCCGTTGGGGGGCAGACGCGCGAAAAACTGTTTTTT	CASSSVGGQTREKLFF
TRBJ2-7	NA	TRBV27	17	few	TGTGCCAGCAGTGCTCTCCTGGCCCGAGGAGGGGGCGCCGGGCAGTACTTC	CASSALLARGGGAGQYF
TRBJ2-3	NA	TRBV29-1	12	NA	TGCAGCGGAAGGGGCCTTAAGGATACGCAGTATTTT	CSGRGLKDTQYF
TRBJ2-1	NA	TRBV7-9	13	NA	TGTGCCAGCAGCCCTGAGACCTACAATGAGCAGTTCTTC	CASSPETYNEQFF
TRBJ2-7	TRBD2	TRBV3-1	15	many	TGTGCCAGCAGCCAAGGAGGAGCGGGAGGCTTGGAGCAGTACTTC	CASSQGGAGGLEQYF
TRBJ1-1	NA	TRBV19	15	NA	TGTGCCAGTAGTATTGGACAGCGGATGAACACTGAAGCTTTCTTT	CASSIGQRMNTEAFF